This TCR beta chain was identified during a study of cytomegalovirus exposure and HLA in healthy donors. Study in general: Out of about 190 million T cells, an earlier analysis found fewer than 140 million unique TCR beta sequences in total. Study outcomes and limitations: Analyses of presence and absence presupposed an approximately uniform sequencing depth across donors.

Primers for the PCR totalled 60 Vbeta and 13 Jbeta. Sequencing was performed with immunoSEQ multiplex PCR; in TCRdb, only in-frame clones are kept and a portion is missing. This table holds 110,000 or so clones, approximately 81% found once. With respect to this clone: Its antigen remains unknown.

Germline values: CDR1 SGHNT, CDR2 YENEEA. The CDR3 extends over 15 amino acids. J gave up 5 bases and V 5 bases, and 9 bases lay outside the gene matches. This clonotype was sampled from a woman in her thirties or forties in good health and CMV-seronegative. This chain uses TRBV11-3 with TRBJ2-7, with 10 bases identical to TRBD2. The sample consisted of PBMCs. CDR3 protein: CASSLASGRKDEQYF. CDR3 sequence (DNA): TGTGCCAGCAGCCTGGCTAGCGGGAGAAAAGACGAGCAGTACTTC. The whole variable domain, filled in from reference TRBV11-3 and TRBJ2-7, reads EAGVVQSPRYKIIEKKQPVAFWCNPISGHNTLYWYLQNLGQGPELLIRYENEEAVDDSQLPKDRFSAERLKGVDSTLKIQPAELGDSAVYLCASSLASGRKDEQYFGPGTRLTVT.